A selection of T cell receptor beta chains follows, all from one sample in a study of blood T cell repertoires in COVID-19. Profiled with immunoSEQ multiplex PCR; TCRdb holds only in-frame clones, not every one. The profile shows about 440,000 clones, about 85% of them singletons. The sample comprised PBMCs or T cells enriched from blood (not recorded which). The receptors here all came from a young woman with acute COVID-19. Both conserved end residues are part of each CDR3. The order of the fields is clone size, V gene, D gene, J gene, CDR3 protein, CDR3 DNA. A D gene is named only where the DNA matches it firmly. Not every row has a clone size; where given, it reads once, few, many or a size class.

clone size: NA
V gene: TRBV7-9
D gene: NA
J gene: TRBJ1-1
CDR3 protein: CASSPLGWGRTEAFF
CDR3 DNA: TGTGCCAGCAGCCCCCTCGGGTGGGGGCGCACTGAAGCTTTCTTT

clone size: NA
V gene: TRBV20-1
D gene: NA
J gene: TRBJ1-5
CDR3 protein: CSASEGQNNQPQHF
CDR3 DNA: TGCAGTGCTAGTGAGGGACAAAATAATCAGCCCCAGCATTTT

clone size: NA
V gene: TRBV3-1/TRBV3-2
D gene: TRBD1
J gene: TRBJ2-3
CDR3 protein: CASSPQGIESDTQYF
CDR3 DNA: TGTGCCAGCAGCCCACAGGGGATTGAATCAGATACGCAGTATTTT

clone size: NA
V gene: TRBV6-5
D gene: NA
J gene: TRBJ2-7
CDR3 protein: CASSPGVHEQYF
CDR3 DNA: TGTGCCAGCAGTCCGGGGGTCCACGAGCAGTACTTC

clone size: NA
V gene: TRBV5-5
D gene: TRBD1
J gene: TRBJ1-2
CDR3 protein: CASSPGQGWIYGYTF
CDR3 DNA: TGTGCCAGCAGCCCCGGACAGGGTTGGATCTATGGCTACACCTTC

clone size: NA
V gene: TRBV4-3
D gene: NA
J gene: TRBJ2-1
CDR3 protein: CASSQVVTGLLNEQFF
CDR3 DNA: TGCGCCAGCAGCCAAGTGGTCACAGGGTTACTGAATGAGCAGTTCTTC

clone size: NA
V gene: TRBV7-8
D gene: NA
J gene: TRBJ1-1
CDR3 protein: CASSSGVNTEAFF
CDR3 DNA: TGTGCCAGCAGCTCAGGGGTGAACACTGAAGCTTTCTTT

clone size: once
V gene: TRBV29-1
D gene: TRBD1
J gene: TRBJ2-7
CDR3 protein: CSVGWDSLSYEQYF
CDR3 DNA: TGCAGCGTTGGCTGGGACAGCCTCTCCTACGAGCAGTACTTC

clone size: NA
V gene: TRBV3-1/TRBV3-2
D gene: NA
J gene: TRBJ2-5
CDR3 protein: CASSQAGGEETQYF
CDR3 DNA: TGTGCCAGCAGCCAAGCAGGCGGGGAGGAGACCCAGTACTTC

clone size: NA
V gene: TRBV7-9
D gene: TRBD2
J gene: TRBJ2-1
CDR3 protein: CASTPSGRANEQFF
CDR3 DNA: TGTGCCAGCACCCCTAGCGGGAGGGCCAATGAGCAGTTCTTC

clone size: NA
V gene: TRBV9
D gene: TRBD1
J gene: TRBJ1-6
CDR3 protein: CASSGRQGNSPLHF
CDR3 DNA: TGTGCCAGCAGCGGACGACAGGGGAATTCACCCCTCCACTTT

clone size: NA
V gene: TRBV7-3
D gene: NA
J gene: TRBJ1-2
CDR3 protein: CASSKELYYGYTF
CDR3 DNA: TGTGCCAGCAGCAAAGAGCTTTACTATGGCTACACCTTC